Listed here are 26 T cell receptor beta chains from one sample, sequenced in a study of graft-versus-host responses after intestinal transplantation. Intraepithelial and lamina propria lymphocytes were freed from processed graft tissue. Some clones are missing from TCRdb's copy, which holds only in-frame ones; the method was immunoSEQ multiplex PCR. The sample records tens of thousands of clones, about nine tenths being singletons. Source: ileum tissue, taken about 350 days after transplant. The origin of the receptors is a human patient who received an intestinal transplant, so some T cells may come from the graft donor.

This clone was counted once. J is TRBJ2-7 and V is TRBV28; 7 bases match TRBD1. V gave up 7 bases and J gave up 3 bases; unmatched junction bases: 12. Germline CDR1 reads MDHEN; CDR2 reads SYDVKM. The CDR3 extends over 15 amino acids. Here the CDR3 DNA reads TGTGCCAGCACCCCTCAGACCGGGACAGACTACGAGCAGTACTTC. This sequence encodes CASTPQTGTDYEQYF.

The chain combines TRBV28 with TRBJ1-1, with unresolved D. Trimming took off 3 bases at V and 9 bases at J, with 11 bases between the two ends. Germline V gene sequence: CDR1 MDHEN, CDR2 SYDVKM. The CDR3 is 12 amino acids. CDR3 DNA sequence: TGTGCCAGCAGTTTTGATCTCGACAAAGCTTTCTTT. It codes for CASSFDLDKAFF.

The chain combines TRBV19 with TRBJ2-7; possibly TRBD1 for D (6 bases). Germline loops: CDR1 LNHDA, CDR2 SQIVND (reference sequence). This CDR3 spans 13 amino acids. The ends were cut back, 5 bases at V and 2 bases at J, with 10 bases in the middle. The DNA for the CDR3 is TGTGCCAGTAGTTGGGCAGGGGCCTACGAGCAGTACTTC. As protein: CASSWAGAYEQYF.

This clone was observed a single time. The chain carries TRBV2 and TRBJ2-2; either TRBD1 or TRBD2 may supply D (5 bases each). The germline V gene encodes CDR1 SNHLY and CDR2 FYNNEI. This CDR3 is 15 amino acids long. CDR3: CALTRVQENTGELFF. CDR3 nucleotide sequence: TGTGCTCTCACGAGGGTACAGGAGAACACCGGGGAGCTGTTTTTT.

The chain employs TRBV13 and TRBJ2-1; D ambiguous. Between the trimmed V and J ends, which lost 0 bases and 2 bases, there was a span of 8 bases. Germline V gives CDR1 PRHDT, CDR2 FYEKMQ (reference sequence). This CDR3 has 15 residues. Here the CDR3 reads CASSLGGNTYNEQFF. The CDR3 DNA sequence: TGTGCCAGCAGCTTAGGGGGGAACACCTACAATGAGCAGTTCTTC.

This CDR3 reads CASSFKETQYF. CDR3 coding DNA: TGTGCCAGCAGCTTCAAAGAGACCCAGTACTTC. The chain recombines TRBV7-2 with TRBJ2-5; D is unresolved. Germline assignment: CDR1 SGHTA and CDR2 FQGNSA. Trimming shortened V by 3 bases and J by 3 bases, and 2 bases separated the two germline ends. This CDR3 has 11 amino acids.

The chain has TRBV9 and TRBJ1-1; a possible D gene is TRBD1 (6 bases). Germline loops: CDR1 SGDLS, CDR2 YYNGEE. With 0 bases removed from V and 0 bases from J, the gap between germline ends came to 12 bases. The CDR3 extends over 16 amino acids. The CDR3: CASSVGGGGMNTEAFF. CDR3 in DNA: TGTGCCAGCAGCGTAGGAGGGGGAGGTATGAACACTGAAGCTTTCTTT. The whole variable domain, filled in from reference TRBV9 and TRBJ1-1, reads DSGVTQTPKHLITATGQRVTLRCSPRSGDLSVYWYQQSLDQGLQFLIQYYNGEERAKGNILERFSAQQFPDLHSELNLSSLELGDSALYFCASSVGGGGMNTEAFFGQGTRLTVV.

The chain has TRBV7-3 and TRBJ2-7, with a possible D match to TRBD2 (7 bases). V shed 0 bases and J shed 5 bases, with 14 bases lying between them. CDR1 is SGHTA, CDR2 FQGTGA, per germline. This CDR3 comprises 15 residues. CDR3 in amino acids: CASSLTPGGYHEQYF. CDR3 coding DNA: TGTGCCAGCAGCTTAACTCCGGGGGGCTACCACGAGCAGTACTTC.

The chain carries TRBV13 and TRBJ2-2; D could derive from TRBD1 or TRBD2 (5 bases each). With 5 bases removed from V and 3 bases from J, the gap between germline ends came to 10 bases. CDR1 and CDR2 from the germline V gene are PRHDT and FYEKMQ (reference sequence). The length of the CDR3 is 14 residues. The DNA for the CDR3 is TGTGCCAGCAGCCGGGACGGAGACACCGGGGAGCTGTTTTTT. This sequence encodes CASSRDGDTGELFF.

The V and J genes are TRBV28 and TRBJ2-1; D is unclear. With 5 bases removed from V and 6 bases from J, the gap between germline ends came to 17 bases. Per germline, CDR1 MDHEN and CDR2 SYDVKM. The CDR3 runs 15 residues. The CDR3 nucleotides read TGTGCCAGCAGTCCACCCCCGCCGGGCCCCAATGAGCAGTTCTTC. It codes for CASSPPPPGPNEQFF.

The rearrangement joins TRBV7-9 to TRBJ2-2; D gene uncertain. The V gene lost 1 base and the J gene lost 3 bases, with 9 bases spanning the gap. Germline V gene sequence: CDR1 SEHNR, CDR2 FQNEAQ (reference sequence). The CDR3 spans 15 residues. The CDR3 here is CASSLGSPDTGELFF. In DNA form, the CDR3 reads TGTGCCAGCAGCTTAGGTAGTCCGGACACCGGGGAGCTGTTTTTT. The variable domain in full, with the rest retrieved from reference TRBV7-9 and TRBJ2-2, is DTGVSQNPRHKITKRGQNVTFRCDPISEHNRLYWYRQTLGQGPEFLTYFQNEAQLEKSRLLSDRFSAERPKGSFSTLEIQRTEQGDSAMYLCASSLGSPDTGELFFGEGSRLTVL.

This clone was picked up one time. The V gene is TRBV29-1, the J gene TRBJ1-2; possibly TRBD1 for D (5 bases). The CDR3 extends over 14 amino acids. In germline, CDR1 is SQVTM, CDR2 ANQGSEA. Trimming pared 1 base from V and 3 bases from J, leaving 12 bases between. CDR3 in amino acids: CSVEGYGGDYGYTF. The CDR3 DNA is TGCAGCGTTGAAGGGTACGGGGGGGACTATGGCTACACCTTC.

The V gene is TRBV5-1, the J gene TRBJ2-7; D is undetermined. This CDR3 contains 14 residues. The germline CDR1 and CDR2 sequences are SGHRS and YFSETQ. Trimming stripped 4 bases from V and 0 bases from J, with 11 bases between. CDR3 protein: CASSPDPHSYEQYF. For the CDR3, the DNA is TGCGCCAGCAGCCCAGACCCCCACTCCTACGAGCAGTACTTC.

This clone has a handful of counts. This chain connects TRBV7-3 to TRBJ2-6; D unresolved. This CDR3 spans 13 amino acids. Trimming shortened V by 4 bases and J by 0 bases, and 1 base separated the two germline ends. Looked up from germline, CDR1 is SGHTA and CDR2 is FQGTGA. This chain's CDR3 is CASSYSGANVLTF. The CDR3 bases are TGTGCCAGCAGCTACTCTGGGGCCAACGTCCTGACTTTC.

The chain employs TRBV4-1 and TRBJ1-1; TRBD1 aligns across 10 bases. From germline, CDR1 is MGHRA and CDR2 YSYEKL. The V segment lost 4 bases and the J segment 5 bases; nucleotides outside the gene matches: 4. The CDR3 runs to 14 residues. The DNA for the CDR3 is TGCGCCAGCAGCCCGGGACAGGGGAGGACTGAAGCTTTCTTT. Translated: CASSPGQGRTEAFF.

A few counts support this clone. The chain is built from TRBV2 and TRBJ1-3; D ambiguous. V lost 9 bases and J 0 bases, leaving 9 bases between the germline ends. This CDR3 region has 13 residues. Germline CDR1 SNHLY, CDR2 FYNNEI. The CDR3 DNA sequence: TGTGCCAGTAGGGTCCGCTCTGGAAACACCATATATTTT. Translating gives CASRVRSGNTIYF.

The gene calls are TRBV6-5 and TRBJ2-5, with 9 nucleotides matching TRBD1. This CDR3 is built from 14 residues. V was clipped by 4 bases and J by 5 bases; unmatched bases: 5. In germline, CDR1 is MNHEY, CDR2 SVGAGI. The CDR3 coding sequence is TGTGCCAGCAGTTTTACAGGGGGCCGGGAGACCCAGTACTTC. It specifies CASSFTGGRETQYF.

As DNA, the CDR3 is TGTGCCAGCAGTGAAGCGCTCCCGGGGATGAACACTGAAGCTTTCTTT. It specifies CASSEALPGMNTEAFF. This rearrangement joins TRBV6-1 to TRBJ1-1; D gene ambiguous. Germline lookup yields CDR1 MNHNS and CDR2 SASEGT. This CDR3 region has 16 residues. V was pared by 0 bases and J by 0 bases, with 11 bases between.

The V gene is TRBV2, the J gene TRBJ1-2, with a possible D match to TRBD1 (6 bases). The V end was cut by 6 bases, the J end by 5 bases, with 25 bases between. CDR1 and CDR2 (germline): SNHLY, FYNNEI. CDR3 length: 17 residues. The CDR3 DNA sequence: TGTGCCAGCAGGTCCCCACAATATTCAAACAGGGATTATGGCTACACCTTC. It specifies CASRSPQYSNRDYGYTF.

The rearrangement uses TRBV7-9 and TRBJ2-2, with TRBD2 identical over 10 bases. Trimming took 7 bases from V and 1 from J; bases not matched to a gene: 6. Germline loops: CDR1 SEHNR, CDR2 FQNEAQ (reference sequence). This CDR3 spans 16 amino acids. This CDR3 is CASTAPSGRNTGELFF. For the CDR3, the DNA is TGTGCCAGCACCGCCCCTAGCGGGAGGAACACCGGGGAGCTGTTTTTT.

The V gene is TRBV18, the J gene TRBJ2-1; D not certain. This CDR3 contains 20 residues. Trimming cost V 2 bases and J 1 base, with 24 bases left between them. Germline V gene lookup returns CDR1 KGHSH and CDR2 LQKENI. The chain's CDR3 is CASSPVRITSPSRSYNEQFF. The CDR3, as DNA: TGTGCCAGCTCACCAGTTCGGATTACCTCTCCTTCAAGATCCTACAATGAGCAGTTCTTC.

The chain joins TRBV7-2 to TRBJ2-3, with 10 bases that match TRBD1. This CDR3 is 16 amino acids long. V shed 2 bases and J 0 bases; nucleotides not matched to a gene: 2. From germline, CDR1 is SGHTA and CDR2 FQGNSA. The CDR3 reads CASSLLGQGSTDTQYF. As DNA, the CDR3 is TGTGCCAGCAGCTTACTGGGACAGGGGAGCACAGATACGCAGTATTTT. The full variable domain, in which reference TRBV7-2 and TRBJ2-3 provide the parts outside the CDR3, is GAGVSQSPSNKVTEKGKDVELRCDPISGHTALYWYRQSLGQGLEFLIYFQGNSAPDKSGLPSDRFSAERTGGSVSTLTIQRTQQEDSAVYLCASSLLGQGSTDTQYFGPGTRLTVL.

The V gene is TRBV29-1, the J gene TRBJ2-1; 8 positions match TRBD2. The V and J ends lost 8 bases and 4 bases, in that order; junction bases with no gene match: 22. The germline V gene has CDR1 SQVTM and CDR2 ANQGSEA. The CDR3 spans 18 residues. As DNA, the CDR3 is TGCAGCACTAAACGGGGGGTATCGCGGGAGGCTCTTTACAATGAGCAGTTCTTC. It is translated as CSTKRGVSREALYNEQFF.

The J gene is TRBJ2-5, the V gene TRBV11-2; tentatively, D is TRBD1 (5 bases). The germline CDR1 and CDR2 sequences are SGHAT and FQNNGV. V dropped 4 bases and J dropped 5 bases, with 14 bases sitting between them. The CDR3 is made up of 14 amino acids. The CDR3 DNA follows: TGTGCCAGCAGCTCTGATGTGTCAGGGGAGACCCAGTACTTC. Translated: CASSSDVSGETQYF.

This CDR3 is CASSQGGTGVNQPQHF. The CDR3 coding sequence is TGCGCCAGCAGCCAAGGGGGGACAGGGGTCAATCAGCCCCAGCATTTT. The V gene is TRBV4-1, the J gene TRBJ1-5; 10 bases map to TRBD1. This CDR3 spans 16 amino acids. Looked up from germline, CDR1 is MGHRA and CDR2 is YSYEKL. The V segment lost 1 base and the J segment 3 bases; nucleotides outside the gene matches: 3.

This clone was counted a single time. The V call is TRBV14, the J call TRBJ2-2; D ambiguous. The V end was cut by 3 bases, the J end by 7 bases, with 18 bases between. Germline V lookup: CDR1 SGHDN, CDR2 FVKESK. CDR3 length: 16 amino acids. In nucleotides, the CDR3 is TGTGCCAGCAGCCACTTTTTTGACACCGACCGCGGGGAGCTGTTTTTT. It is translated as CASSHFFDTDRGELFF.